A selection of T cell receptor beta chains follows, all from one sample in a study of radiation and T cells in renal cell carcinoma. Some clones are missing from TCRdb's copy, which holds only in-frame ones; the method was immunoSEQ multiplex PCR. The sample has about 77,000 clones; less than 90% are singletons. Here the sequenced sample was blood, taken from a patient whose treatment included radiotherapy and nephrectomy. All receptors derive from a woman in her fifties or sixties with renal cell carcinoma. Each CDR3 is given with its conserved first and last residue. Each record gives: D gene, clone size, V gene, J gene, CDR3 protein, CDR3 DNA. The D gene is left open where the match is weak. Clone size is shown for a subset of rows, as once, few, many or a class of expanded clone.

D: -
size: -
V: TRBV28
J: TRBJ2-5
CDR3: CASSPGVETQYF
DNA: TGTGCCAGCAGCCCAGGGGTCGAGACCCAGTACTTC

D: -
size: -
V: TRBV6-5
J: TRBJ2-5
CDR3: CASSSPKLQETQYF
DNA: TGTGCCAGCAGTTCCCCGAAGTTGCAAGAGACCCAGTACTTC

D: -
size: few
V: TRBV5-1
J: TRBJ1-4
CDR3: CASSLIRGEKLFF
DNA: TGCGCCAGCAGCTTGATTAGGGGTGAAAAACTGTTTTTT

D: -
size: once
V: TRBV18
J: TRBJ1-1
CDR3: CASSKKGAEAFF
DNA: TGTGCCAGCTCAAAAAAGGGGGCTGAAGCTTTCTTT

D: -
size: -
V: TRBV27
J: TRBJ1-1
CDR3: CASSLRQQNTEAFF
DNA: TGTGCCAGCAGTCTTCGACAGCAGAACACTGAAGCTTTCTTT

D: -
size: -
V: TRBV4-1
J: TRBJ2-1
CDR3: CASSQSGGRGYNEQFF
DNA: TGCGCCAGCAGCCAAAGTGGGGGTCGGGGGTACAATGAGCAGTTCTTC

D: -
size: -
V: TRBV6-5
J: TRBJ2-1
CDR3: CASRRYPADNEQFF
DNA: TGTGCCAGCAGGAGGTATCCCGCTGACAATGAGCAGTTCTTC

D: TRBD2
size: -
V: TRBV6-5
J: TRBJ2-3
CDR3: CASRGLATDTQYF
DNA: TGTGCCAGCAGGGGACTAGCAACAGATACGCAGTATTTT

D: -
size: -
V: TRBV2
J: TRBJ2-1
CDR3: CASSSVKQPYNEQFF
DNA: TGTGCCAGCAGTTCCGTCAAACAGCCCTACAATGAGCAGTTCTTC

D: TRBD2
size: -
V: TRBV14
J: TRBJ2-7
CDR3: CASSQDPGEGRYEQYF
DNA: TGTGCCAGCAGCCAAGATCCCGGGGAGGGCCGATACGAGCAGTACTTC

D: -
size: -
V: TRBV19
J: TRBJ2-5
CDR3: CASSPVGIASFETQYF
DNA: TGTGCCAGTAGCCCCGTGGGTATAGCTTCCTTCGAGACCCAGTACTTC

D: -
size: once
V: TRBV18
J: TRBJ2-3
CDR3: CASSPPIRLDSTDTQYF
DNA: TGTGCCAGCTCACCACCGATAAGGCTGGATAGCACAGATACGCAGTATTTT

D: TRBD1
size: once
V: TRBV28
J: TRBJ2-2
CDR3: CASSLWVGTGPFLLNTGELFF
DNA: TGTGCCAGCAGTTTATGGGTAGGGACAGGGCCCTTCTTATTGAACACCGGGGAGCTGTTTTTT

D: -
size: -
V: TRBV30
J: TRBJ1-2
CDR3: CAWSPLDGRRAGYTF
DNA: TGTGCCTGGAGCCCCCTCGACGGACGCCGAGCGGGCTACACCTTC

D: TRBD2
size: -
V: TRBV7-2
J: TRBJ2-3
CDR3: CASSLGLAGGPEDTQYF
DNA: TGTGCCAGCAGCTTAGGGCTAGCGGGAGGGCCGGAAGATACGCAGTATTTT

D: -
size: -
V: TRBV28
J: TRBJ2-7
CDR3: CASSPASVSYEQYF
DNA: TGTGCCAGCAGTCCCGCTAGCGTATCCTACGAGCAGTACTTC

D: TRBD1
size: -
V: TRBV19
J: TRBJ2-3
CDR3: CAPQGGTDTQYF
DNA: TGTGCCCCCCAGGGGGGCACAGATACGCAGTATTTT

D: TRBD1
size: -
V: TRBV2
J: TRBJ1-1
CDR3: CASSGQAMNTEAFF
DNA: TGTGCCAGCAGCGGACAGGCAATGAACACTGAAGCTTTCTTT

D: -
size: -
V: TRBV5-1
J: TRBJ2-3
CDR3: CASSLRDGGITDTQYF
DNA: TGCGCCAGCAGCTTGAGAGACGGGGGTATCACAGATACGCAGTATTTT

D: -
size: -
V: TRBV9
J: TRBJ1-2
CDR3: CASSVGTGPDGYTF
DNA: TGTGCCAGCAGCGTAGGTACTGGGCCGGATGGCTACACCTTC

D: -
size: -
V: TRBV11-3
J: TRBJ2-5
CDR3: CASSLRSEAETQYF
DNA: TGTGCCAGCAGCTTGAGATCGGAGGCAGAGACCCAGTACTTC

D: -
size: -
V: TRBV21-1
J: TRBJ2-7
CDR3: CASSGRTFYYEQYF
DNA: TGTGCCAGCAGCGGACGGACTTTTTACTACGAGCAGTACTTC

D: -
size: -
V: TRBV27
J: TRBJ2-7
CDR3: CASSQDGASAALSYEQYF
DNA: TGTGCCAGCAGCCAAGACGGGGCCTCAGCGGCACTCTCCTACGAGCAGTACTTC

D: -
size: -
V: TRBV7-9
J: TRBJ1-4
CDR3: CASSLGPQGNEKLFF
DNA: TGTGCCAGCAGCTTAGGTCCGCAGGGGAATGAAAAACTGTTTTTT

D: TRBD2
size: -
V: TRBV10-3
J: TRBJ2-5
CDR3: CAISDGRGETQYF
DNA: TGTGCCATCAGCGACGGGAGGGGAGAGACCCAGTACTTC

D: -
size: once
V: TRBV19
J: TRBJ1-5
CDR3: CASTPMGRGGNQPQHF
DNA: TGTGCCAGTACTCCCATGGGGCGGGGAGGCAATCAGCCCCAGCATTTT

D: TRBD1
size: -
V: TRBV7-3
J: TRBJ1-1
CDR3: CASSSVDRGFTEAFF
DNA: TGTGCCAGCAGCTCGGTGGACAGGGGATTCACTGAAGCTTTCTTT

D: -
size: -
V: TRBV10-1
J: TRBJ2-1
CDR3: CASSESGSHNEQFF
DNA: TGCGCCAGCAGTGAGTCTGGGAGCCACAATGAGCAGTTCTTC

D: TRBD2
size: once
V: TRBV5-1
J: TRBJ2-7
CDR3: CASSLLAATYEQYF
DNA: TGCGCCAGCAGCTTGCTAGCGGCAACCTACGAGCAGTACTTC

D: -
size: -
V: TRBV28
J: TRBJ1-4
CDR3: CASNGGNEKLFF
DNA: TGTGCCAGCAATGGGGGTAATGAAAAACTGTTTTTT

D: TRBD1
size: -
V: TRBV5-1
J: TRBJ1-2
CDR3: CASSLFGTGNYGYTF
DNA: TGCGCCAGCAGCTTGTTCGGGACAGGGAACTATGGCTACACCTTC

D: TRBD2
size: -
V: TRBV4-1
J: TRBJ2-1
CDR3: CASSNGLAGYNEQFF
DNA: TGCGCCAGCAGTAACGGACTAGCGGGATACAATGAGCAGTTCTTC

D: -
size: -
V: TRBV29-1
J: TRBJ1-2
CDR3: CSVVDDNYGYTF
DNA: TGCAGCGTCGTGGACGATAACTATGGCTACACCTTC

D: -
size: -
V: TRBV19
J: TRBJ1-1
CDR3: CASSPAPKAEGYAFF
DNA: TGTGCCAGTAGCCCAGCCCCTAAGGCCGAGGGGTACGCTTTCTTT

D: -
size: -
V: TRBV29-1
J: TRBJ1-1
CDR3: CSVMRDLNTEAFF
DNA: TGCAGCGTTATGAGGGACCTGAACACTGAAGCTTTCTTT

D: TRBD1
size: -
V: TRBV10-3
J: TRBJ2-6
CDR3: CATVGQALAGANVLTF
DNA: TGTGCCACAGTTGGACAGGCCCTGGCTGGGGCCAACGTCCTGACTTTC

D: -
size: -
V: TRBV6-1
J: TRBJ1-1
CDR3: CASSPTESNTEAFF
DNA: TGTGCCAGCAGTCCGACAGAAAGTAACACTGAAGCTTTCTTT

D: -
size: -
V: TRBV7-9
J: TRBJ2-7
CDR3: CASSLDVHSYEQYF
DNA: TGTGCCAGCAGCTTAGATGTCCACTCCTACGAGCAGTACTTC

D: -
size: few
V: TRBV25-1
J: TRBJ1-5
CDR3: CASSEDGGSNQPQHF
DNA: TGTGCCAGCAGTGAAGACGGAGGTAGCAATCAGCCCCAGCATTTT

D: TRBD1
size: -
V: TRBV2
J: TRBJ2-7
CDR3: CASSDFQGAAYEQYF
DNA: TGTGCCAGCAGTGATTTCCAGGGGGCGGCTTACGAGCAGTACTTC

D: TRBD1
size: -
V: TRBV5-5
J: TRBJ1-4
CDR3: CASSKGQGNEKLFF
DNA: TGTGCCAGCAGCAAGGGACAGGGAAATGAAAAACTGTTTTTT

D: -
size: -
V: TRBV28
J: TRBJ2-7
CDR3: CASSLIDRPGEQYF
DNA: TGTGCCAGCAGCCTTATCGACAGGCCCGGCGAGCAGTACTTC

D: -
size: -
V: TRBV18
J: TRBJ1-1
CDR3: CASSPGLNTEAFF
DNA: TGTGCCAGCTCACCGGGCTTAAACACTGAAGCTTTCTTT

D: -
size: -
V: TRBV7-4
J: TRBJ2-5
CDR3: CASSLSGRCQETQYF
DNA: TGTGCCAGCAGCTTATCGGGACGGTGCCAAGAGACCCAGTACTTC

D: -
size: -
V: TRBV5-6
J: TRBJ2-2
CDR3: CASSPRPGELFF
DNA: TGTGCCAGCAGCCCTAGGCCCGGGGAGCTGTTTTTT

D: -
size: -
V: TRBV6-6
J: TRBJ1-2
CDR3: CASGPSADSNYGYTF
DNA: TGTGCCAGCGGCCCGTCGGCGGACAGTAACTATGGCTACACCTTC